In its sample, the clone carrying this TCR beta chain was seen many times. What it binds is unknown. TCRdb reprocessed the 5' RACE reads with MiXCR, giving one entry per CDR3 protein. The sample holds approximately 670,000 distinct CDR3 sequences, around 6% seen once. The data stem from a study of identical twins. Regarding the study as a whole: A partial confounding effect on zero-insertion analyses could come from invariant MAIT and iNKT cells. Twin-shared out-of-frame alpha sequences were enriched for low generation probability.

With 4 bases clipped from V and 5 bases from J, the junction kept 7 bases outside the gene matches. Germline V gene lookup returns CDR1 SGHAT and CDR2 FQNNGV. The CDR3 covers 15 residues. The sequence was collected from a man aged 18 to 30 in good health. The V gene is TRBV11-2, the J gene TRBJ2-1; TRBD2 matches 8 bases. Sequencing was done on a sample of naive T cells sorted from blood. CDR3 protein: CASSYHGRDNNEQFF. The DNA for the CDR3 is TGTGCCAGCAGCTATCACGGGAGGGATAACAATGAGCAGTTCTTC.